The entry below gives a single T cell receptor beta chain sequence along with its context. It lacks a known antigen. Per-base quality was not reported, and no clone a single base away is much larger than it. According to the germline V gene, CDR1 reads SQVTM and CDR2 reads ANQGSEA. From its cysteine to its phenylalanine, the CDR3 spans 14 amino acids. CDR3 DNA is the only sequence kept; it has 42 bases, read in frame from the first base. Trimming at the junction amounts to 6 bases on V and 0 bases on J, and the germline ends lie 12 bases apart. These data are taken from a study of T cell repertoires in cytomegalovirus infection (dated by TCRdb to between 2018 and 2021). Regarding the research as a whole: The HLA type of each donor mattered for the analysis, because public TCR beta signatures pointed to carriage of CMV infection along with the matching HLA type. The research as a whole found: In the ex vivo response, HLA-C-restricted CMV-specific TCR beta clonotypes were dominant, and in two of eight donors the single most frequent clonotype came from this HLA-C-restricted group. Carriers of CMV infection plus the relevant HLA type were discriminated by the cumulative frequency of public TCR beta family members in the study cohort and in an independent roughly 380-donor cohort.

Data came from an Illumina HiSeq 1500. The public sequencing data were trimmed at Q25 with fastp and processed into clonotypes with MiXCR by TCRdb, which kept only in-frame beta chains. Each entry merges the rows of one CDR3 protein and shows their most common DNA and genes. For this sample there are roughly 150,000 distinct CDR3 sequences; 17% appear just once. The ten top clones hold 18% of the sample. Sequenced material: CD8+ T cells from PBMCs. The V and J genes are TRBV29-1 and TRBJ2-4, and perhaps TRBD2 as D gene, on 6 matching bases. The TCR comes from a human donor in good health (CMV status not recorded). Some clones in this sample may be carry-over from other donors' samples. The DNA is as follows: TGCAGCGTCGGGGGTGGAGAAGCCAAAAACATTCAGTACTTC. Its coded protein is CSVGGGEAKNIQYF. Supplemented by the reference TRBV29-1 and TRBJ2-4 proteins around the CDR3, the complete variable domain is SAVISQKPSRDICQRGTSLTIQCQVDSQVTMMFWYRQQPGQSLTLIATANQGSEATYESGFVIDKFPISRPNLTFSTLTVSNMSPEDSSIYLCSVGGGEAKNIQYFGAGTRLSVL.